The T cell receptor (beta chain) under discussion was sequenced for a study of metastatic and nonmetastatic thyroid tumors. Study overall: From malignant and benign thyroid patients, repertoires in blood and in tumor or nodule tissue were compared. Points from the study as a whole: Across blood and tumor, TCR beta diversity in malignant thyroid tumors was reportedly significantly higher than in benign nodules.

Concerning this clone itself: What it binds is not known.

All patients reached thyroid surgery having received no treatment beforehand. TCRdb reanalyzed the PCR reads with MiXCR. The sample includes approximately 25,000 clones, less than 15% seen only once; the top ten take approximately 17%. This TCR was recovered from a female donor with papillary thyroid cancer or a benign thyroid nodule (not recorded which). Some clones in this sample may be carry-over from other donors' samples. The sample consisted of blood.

The chain's CDR3 is CASKTNRASYEQYF. CDR3 in DNA: TGTGCCAGCAAAACGAACAGGGCATCCTACGAGCAGTACTTC. The chain uses TRBV2 and TRBJ2-7; TRBD1 might be the D (6 bases). CDR1 SNHLY and CDR2 FYNNEI come from the germline V gene. V gave up 7 bases and J gave up 1 base, with 14 bases separating them. The CDR3 runs to 14 residues.